The 9 T cell receptor beta chains listed next were all sequenced from one sample in a study of T cell responses to AZD1222 COVID-19 vaccine. Measured with immunoSEQ multiplex PCR; TCRdb has only the in-frame clones, and not every one. The sample has under 95,000 clones; approximately 83% are singletons. The input for sequencing was peripheral blood, taken 28 days after the second AZD1222 dose. The receptors originated from an adult who received the AZD1222 COVID-19 vaccine.

V gene TRBV28 combines with J gene TRBJ1-2, with D possibly being TRBD1 (6 bases). From germline, CDR1 is MDHEN and CDR2 SYDVKM. The V end was cut by 1 base, the J end by 8 bases, with 11 bases between. The CDR3 is 13 residues long. The CDR3 sequence: CASSLSGARGYTF. The CDR3 DNA follows: TGTGCCAGCAGTTTATCGGGGGCAAGGGGCTACACCTTC.

The chain uses TRBV18 and TRBJ1-6; 8 bases map to TRBD1. This CDR3 is 16 amino acids long. V shed 4 bases and J 2 bases; nucleotides not matched to a gene: 4. Germline values: CDR1 KGHSH, CDR2 LQKENI. Here the CDR3 DNA reads TGTGCCAGCTCACGGACAGGGTCGCCCTATAATTCACCCCTCCACTTT. It encodes CASSRTGSPYNSPLHF.

V and J are TRBV18 and TRBJ1-4; 7 nucleotides line up with TRBD1. The CDR3 covers 15 residues. Germline CDR1 KGHSH, CDR2 LQKENI. V shed 3 bases, J shed 8 bases, and the junction held 9 bases outside the gene matches. CDR3: CASSPTGQRSEKLFF. DNA for the CDR3: TGTGCCAGCTCACCGACGGGACAGAGGTCCGAAAAACTGTTTTTT. Looking up the rest from reference TRBV18 and TRBJ1-4 gives the full variable domain: NAGVMQNPRHLVRRRGQEARLRCSPMKGHSHVYWYRQLPEEGLKFMVYLQKENIIDESGMPKERFSAEFPKEGPSILRIQQVVRGDSAAYFCASSPTGQRSEKLFFGSGTQLSVL.

V gene TRBV4-2 combines with J gene TRBJ2-1; 7 nucleotides align to TRBD1. Germline CDR1 reads LGHNA; CDR2 reads YNFKEQ. The CDR3 sequence is 14 residues long. After removal of 6 bases from V and 3 bases from J, the junction contained 5 bases not matched to a gene. CDR3 region: CASSRRQGYNEQFF. Here the CDR3 DNA reads TGTGCCAGCAGTAGGAGACAGGGCTACAATGAGCAGTTCTTC.

The rearrangement uses TRBV12-3 or TRBV12-4 and TRBJ1-1; TRBD1 might be the D (5 bases). The CDR3 consists of 13 residues. V shed 7 bases and J shed 1 base, with 10 bases lying between them. The CDR3 bases are TGTGCCAGCATCAAACAGGCGAACACTGAAGCTTTCTTT. This codes for CASIKQANTEAFF.

The J gene is TRBJ1-1, the V gene TRBV18; D perhaps matches TRBD1 (5 bases). Between the trimmed V and J ends, which lost 3 bases and 2 bases, there was a span of 10 bases. The CDR3 has 14 residues. Germline values: CDR1 KGHSH, CDR2 LQKENI. CDR3 loop: CASSPGPDNTEAFF. The CDR3 DNA sequence: TGTGCCAGCTCACCGGGACCGGACAACACTGAAGCTTTCTTT.

V gene TRBV27 combines with J gene TRBJ2-2, with D perhaps matching TRBD1 (6 bases). Trimming stripped 1 base from V and 0 bases from J, with 15 bases between. Germline loops: CDR1 MNHEY, CDR2 SMNVEV (reference sequence). The CDR3 extends over 18 amino acids. Here the CDR3 reads CASSLWGRTEANTGELFF. The CDR3 DNA follows: TGTGCCAGCAGTTTATGGGGAAGGACAGAGGCGAACACCGGGGAGCTGTTTTTT.

The chain uses TRBV6-1 and TRBJ1-5; D gene ambiguous. The V end lost 3 bases, the J end lost 10 bases, and 13 bases lay between the germline ends. The length of the CDR3 is 13 residues. Per the germline V gene, CDR1 is MNHNS and CDR2 is SASEGT. In DNA form, the CDR3 reads TGTGCCAGCAGTGAGAGACCGCCCCGACCCCAGCATTTT. This gives the protein CASSERPPRPQHF.

This clone was observed a few times. The chain combines TRBV28 with TRBJ1-4; D is unclear. The CDR3 loop spans 13 amino acids. Trimming shortened V by 4 bases and J by 6 bases, and 9 bases separated the two germline ends. Germline V lookup: CDR1 MDHEN, CDR2 SYDVKM. CDR3 coding DNA: TGTGCCAGCAGTTCTTTTACATATGAAAAACTGTTTTTT. It yields the protein CASSSFTYEKLFF.